These 12 T cell receptor beta chains came from one sample sequenced in a study of immune reconstitution after stem cell transplant in scleroderma. One entry per CDR3 protein results from TCRdb running MiXCR on the RT-PCR reads. Here the sample spans approximately 5,000 distinct CDR3 sequences, approximately 8.5% being singletons. This specimen was collected before or after autologous hematopoietic stem cell transplantation (not recorded which). All receptors come from a male donor with systemic sclerosis.

This clonotype is judged medium-sized (0.01 to 0.1%). The gene calls are TRBV1 and TRBJ1-3; the table's D call of TRBD1 was not tested on the DNA. TRBV1 has pseudogene status. This CDR3 region has 15 residues. DNA of the CDR3: TGCACCAGCAGCCCCCCGGAGGGGGGGGGAAACACCATATATTTT. Protein product: CTSSPPEGGGNTIYF.

This chain joins TRBV4-3 and TRBJ2-2; TRBD2 might be the D (6 bases). Germline V lookup: CDR1 LGHNA, CDR2 YSLEER. V was clipped by 0 bases and J by 5 bases, with 16 bases between them. The length of the CDR3 is 17 residues. For the CDR3, the DNA is TGCGCCAGCAGCCAAGAGCCAGGGCAGGGAGGTACCGGGGAGCTGTTTTTT. Amino acid sequence: CASSQEPGQGGTGELFF.

This clonotype was seen only a few times. This sequence joins TRBV11-2 and TRBJ1-2, with D maybe TRBD1 (5 bases). CDR1 and CDR2 (germline): SGHAT, FQNNGV. V lost 5 bases, J lost 5 bases, and 21 bases lay in between. The CDR3 sequence is 16 residues long. The CDR3 loop reads CASSIRDASWRYGYTF. In nucleotides, the CDR3 is TGTGCCAGCAGCATCCGGGACGCTTCGTGGCGGTATGGCTACACCTTC.

The chain carries TRBV12-3 or TRBV12-4 and TRBJ2-7; D is unresolved. V was pared by 0 bases and J by 2 bases, with 11 bases between. The CDR3 extends over 15 amino acids. CDR3 in amino acids: CASSLARGVTYEQYF. The CDR3 DNA follows: TGTGCCAGCAGTTTAGCGCGTGGGGTTACCTACGAGCAGTACTTC.

By share, this clonotype ranks as medium-sized. The chain employs TRBV6-5 and TRBJ2-7, with TRBD2 matching 8 bases. The CDR3 is made up of 17 amino acids. Germline values: CDR1 MNHEY, CDR2 SVGAGI. V was pared by 6 bases and J by 2 bases, with 15 bases of the junction left unmatched. The CDR3 loop reads CASSPGGPAGDTYEQYF. In nucleotides, the CDR3 is TGTGCCAGCAGCCCCGGTGGGCCAGCGGGGGACACCTACGAGCAGTACTTC.

This clonotype came up a few times. The V and J genes are TRBV20-1 and TRBJ1-1; the D gene is possibly TRBD1 (6 bases). Germline CDR1 and CDR2: DFQATT and SNEGSKA (reference sequence). Deletions cut 3 bases from V and 3 bases from J, with 14 bases between. This CDR3 contains 14 residues. The CDR3 sequence: CSASVDRHYTEAFF. The CDR3 DNA is TGCAGTGCTAGCGTTGACAGGCACTACACTGAAGCTTTCTTT.

This clonotype is medium-sized within its sample. The chain combines TRBV20-1 with TRBJ2-3, with 8 bases identical to TRBD1. The CDR3 loop spans 15 amino acids. The junction had 6 bases not matched to a gene; V was cut back by 3 bases and J by 1 base. The V gene's germline CDR1 is DFQATT and CDR2 SNEGSKA (reference sequence). The CDR3 region is CSARDRVIGTDTQYF. The CDR3 DNA is TGCAGTGCTAGGGACAGGGTGATAGGCACAGATACGCAGTATTTT.

This clonotype is large by share. The chain combines TRBV5-1 with TRBJ2-2, with TRBD2 matching over 14 bases. The CDR3 consists of 18 residues. V lost 4 bases and J lost 1; bases outside the gene matches: 6. Per the germline V gene, CDR1 is SGHRS and CDR2 is YFSETQ. The CDR3 here is CASSKTSGGAGNTGELFF. CDR3 bases: TGCGCCAGCAGCAAGACTAGCGGGGGGGCCGGGAACACCGGGGAGCTGTTTTTT.

By share of the sample, this clonotype is medium-sized. The V call is TRBV20-1, the J call TRBJ1-1; D gene uncertain. The V gene lost 2 bases and the J gene lost 0 bases, with 7 bases spanning the gap. The germline V gene encodes CDR1 DFQATT and CDR2 SNEGSKA (reference sequence). This CDR3 region has 13 residues. The CDR3, as DNA: TGCAGTGCTAGACCCACAGTGAACACTGAAGCTTTCTTT. This encodes CSARPTVNTEAFF.

This clonotype has just a few counts. This sequence joins TRBV7-9 and TRBJ2-5; 13 bases are a match to TRBD2. With 5 bases clipped from V and 1 base from J, the junction kept 10 bases outside the gene matches. The length of the CDR3 is 18 residues. The germline V gene encodes CDR1 SEHNR and CDR2 FQNEAQ (reference sequence). In nucleotides, the CDR3 is TGTGCCAGCAGCCTCCTCCGGGGACTAGCGGGAATCCAAGAGACCCAGTACTTC. It yields the protein CASSLLRGLAGIQETQYF.

This chain uses TRBV14 with TRBJ2-7, with D unclear. This CDR3 is 15 amino acids long. V was pared by 2 bases and J by 0 bases, with 11 bases between. CDR1 is SGHDN and CDR2 is FVKESK in the germline V gene. The CDR3 sequence is CASSQQETYSYEQYF. The CDR3 coding sequence is TGTGCCAGCAGCCAACAGGAGACCTACTCCTACGAGCAGTACTTC.

Sample share makes this clonotype medium-sized. DNA for the CDR3: TGTGCCAGCACCGAGAATGCCCTCTGGCCTGAAGCTTTCTTT. Amino acids: CASTENALWPEAFF. V and J are TRBV12-3 or TRBV12-4 and TRBJ1-1; D not resolved. The CDR3 is 14 residues long. Trimming took 7 bases from V and 6 from J, leaving 18 bases between them.